A selection of T cell receptor beta chains follows, all from one sample in a study of T-cell reconstitution after alpha-beta-depleted transplantation in children. MiXCR, run by TCRdb on the PCR reads, gives a single entry per CDR3 protein. Of roughly 590,000 distinct CDR3 sequences in the sample, over 15% were seen once. Sequencing was performed on PBMCs from the stem cell graft donor, taken from the stem cell graft. These receptors were obtained from a human donor who donated a stem cell graft to a child with acute myeloid leukemia. The CDR3 runs from the conserved cysteine through the conserved F or W. The D gene is left open where the match is weak. Rows may omit the clone size; those that give it use once, few, many or a size class.

D gene | J gene | V gene | clone size | CDR3 DNA | CDR3 protein
NA | TRBJ1-1 | TRBV29-1 | many | TGCAGCGTTGAAGGGGAAACGGGACACCCGACGAACACTGAAGCTTTCTTT | CSVEGETGHPTNTEAFF
NA | TRBJ1-1 | TRBV20-1 | NA | TGCAGCCAGCGTCTCGGGAACACTGAAGCTTTCTTT | CSQRLGNTEAFF
NA | TRBJ2-6 | TRBV7-2 | NA | TGTGCCAGCAGCAGGGTTCCCGGGGCCAACGTCCTGACTTTC | CASSRVPGANVLTF
NA | TRBJ2-7 | TRBV6-5 | NA | TGTGCCAGCGGGGGGAAGTCCTACGAGCAGTACTTC | CASGGKSYEQYF
NA | TRBJ2-2 | TRBV5-1 | many | TGCGCCAGCAGCTCGGGCGAGGGCGGGGAGCTGTTTTTT | CASSSGEGGELFF
NA | TRBJ1-5 | TRBV20-1 | many | TGCAGTGCTTGGGAGGCAGATAGCAATCAGCCCCAGCATTTT | CSAWEADSNQPQHF
NA | TRBJ2-7 | TRBV13 | once | TGTGCCAGCAATAGGCAGGGGAGGGACGAGCAGTACTTC | CASNRQGRDEQYF
NA | TRBJ2-6 | TRBV15 | few | TGTGCCACCAGCGGGGGACTGATCTCTGGGGCCAACGTCCTGACTTTC | CATSGGLISGANVLTF
NA | TRBJ2-5 | TRBV6-1 | once | TGTGCCAGCAGAGAGACAGTACCCCAAGAGACCCAGTACTTC | CASRETVPQETQYF
NA | TRBJ2-3 | TRBV18 | NA | TGTGCCAGCTCCCCGGACGGCGGGGTGGGTCATACGCAGTATTTT | CASSPDGGVGHTQYF
NA | TRBJ2-1 | TRBV12-3/TRBV12-4 | NA | TGTGCCAGCAGTTCGGCGGCAGGGTTATTAAATGAGCAGTTCTTC | CASSSAAGLLNEQFF
NA | TRBJ2-7 | TRBV12-3/TRBV12-4 | many | TGTGCCAGCAGTTCCCAAGGGGCAGTAATCGTCGAGCAGTACTTC | CASSSQGAVIVEQYF
TRBD1 | TRBJ2-5 | TRBV27 | many | TGTGCCAGCAGTGGGACAGGGCGAGAGACCCAGTACTTC | CASSGTGRETQYF
NA | TRBJ2-1 | TRBV5-1 | few | TGCGCCAGCAGCTTCTTAGGTCCCTACAATGAGCAGTTCTTC | CASSFLGPYNEQFF
NA | TRBJ2-1 | TRBV20-1 | many | TGCAGTGCTAGAGATCAAGGTAGCTGGGATGAGCAGTTCTTC | CSARDQGSWDEQFF
TRBD1 | TRBJ2-5 | TRBV27 | few | TGTGCCAGCAGTAGGGGACAGGGGGGAAAGACCCAGTACTTC | CASSRGQGGKTQYF
NA | TRBJ2-4 | TRBV20-1 | many | TGCAGTGCTAGAGATCATGGACCACGTTACAAAAACATTCAGTACTTC | CSARDHGPRYKNIQYF
TRBD1 | TRBJ2-2 | TRBV12-3/TRBV12-4 | many | TGTGCCAGCAGCTTGACAGGGATCACCGGGGAGCTGTTTTTT | CASSLTGITGELFF
TRBD1 | TRBJ2-5 | TRBV20-1 | few | TGCAGTGCTAGTGATCACAGGGGGCCCGTAAAGACCCAGTACTTC | CSASDHRGPVKTQYF
NA | TRBJ2-7 | TRBV15 | many | TGTGCCACCAGCAGAGATCGGGGGAACGAGCAGTACTTC | CATSRDRGNEQYF
TRBD2 | TRBJ2-1 | TRBV7-2 | many | TGTGCCAGCAGCTTAGAGGCGGGTCCGGGGGGGCAGTTCTTC | CASSLEAGPGGQFF
TRBD1 | TRBJ1-2 | TRBV6-5 | NA | TGTGCCAGCAGTTACGGACAGGTTAACTATGGCTACACCTTC | CASSYGQVNYGYTF
TRBD1 | TRBJ2-1 | TRBV6-7 | many | TGTGCCAGCAGTAATGGGACAGGGCCCTACAATGAGCAGTTCTTC | CASSNGTGPYNEQFF
TRBD1 | TRBJ2-7 | TRBV12-3/TRBV12-4 | NA | TGTGCCAGCAGTTGGGACAGGGAACTAGAGCAGTACTTC | CASSWDRELEQYF
NA | TRBJ2-2 | TRBV20-1 | many | TGCAGTGCTAGAGATCAGGCAGGTGGGAGCACCGGGGAGCTGTTTTTT | CSARDQAGGSTGELFF
TRBD2 | TRBJ2-5 | TRBV6-1 | few | TGTGCCAGCAGTCCTAGCGGGGGGGCCCGGGAGACCCAGTACTTC | CASSPSGGARETQYF
NA | TRBJ1-5 | TRBV20-1 | NA | TGCAGTGCCTTACCGGGGGGGTTCGGCAATCAGCCCCAGCATTTT | CSALPGGFGNQPQHF
NA | TRBJ1-6 | TRBV27 | many | TGTGCCAGCAGTGCCTCAGAGAGGGAGTCACCCCTCCACTTT | CASSASERESPLHF
NA | TRBJ1-1 | TRBV4-1 | NA | TGCGCCAGCAGCCAAGGCCCGGGCACTGAAGCTTTCTTT | CASSQGPGTEAFF
NA | TRBJ1-4 | TRBV7-9 | NA | TGTGCCAGCAGCTTAGAGGACAGCCCATATGAAAAACTGTTTTTT | CASSLEDSPYEKLFF
NA | TRBJ2-2 | TRBV4-2 | few | TGTGCCAGCAGTGTGGGGCTTTGGGACGCCGGGGAGCTGTTTTTT | CASSVGLWDAGELFF
NA | TRBJ2-5 | TRBV29-1 | many | TGCAGCGTGTCTTCTCGTGGAGAGACCCAGTACTTC | CSVSSRGETQYF
NA | TRBJ2-7 | TRBV18 | NA | TGTGCCAGCTCGAACACAGCACTGTACGAGCAGTACTTC | CASSNTALYEQYF
NA | TRBJ2-1 | TRBV20-1 | many | TGCAGTGCTAGGCGTGACAGAAACTACAATGAGCAGTTCTTC | CSARRDRNYNEQFF
TRBD1 | TRBJ1-4 | TRBV7-2 | few | TGTGCCAGCAGCTCTGCCAGGGGGCGCGGTGAAAAACTGTTTTTT | CASSSARGRGEKLFF
NA | TRBJ2-7 | TRBV20-1 | many | TGCAGTGCTACAGGGTTGGGATACGAGCAGTACTTC | CSATGLGYEQYF
NA | TRBJ2-1 | TRBV29-1 | few | TGCAGCGTTGACCCCGAAGGGCAGAGCTCCTACAATGAGCAGTTCTTC | CSVDPEGQSSYNEQFF
TRBD1 | TRBJ2-4 | TRBV20-1 | many | TGCAGTGCTAGGCAACAGGGGGCAGCCAAAAACATTCAGTACTTC | CSARQQGAAKNIQYF
NA | TRBJ2-7 | TRBV5-6 | NA | TGTGCCAGCAGCTTCGGGACAATAAACTACGAGCAGTACTTC | CASSFGTINYEQYF
NA | TRBJ1-1 | TRBV25-1 | few | TGTGCCGTCGAGGGTGCGAAAGCTTTCTTT | CAVEGAKAFF
NA | TRBJ2-5 | TRBV5-1 | NA | TGCGCCAGCAGCGTTGGTGGGACTGGGCGAGAGACCCAGTACTTC | CASSVGGTGRETQYF
TRBD2 | TRBJ2-1 | TRBV20-1 | many | TGCAGTGCTAGCCCACAGTGGGGGGGGTCCAATGAGCAGTTCTTC | CSASPQWGGSNEQFF
TRBD1 | TRBJ2-1 | TRBV7-2 | NA | TGTGCCAGCAGCTTAGGGGGGGTGGCAGGGGGCCTAAATGAGCAGTTCTTC | CASSLGGVAGGLNEQFF
NA | TRBJ1-2 | TRBV7-3 | few | TGTGCCAGCAGCTTAAACCCGGGAGATGGCTACACCTTC | CASSLNPGDGYTF
NA | TRBJ2-7 | TRBV27 | NA | TGTGCCAGCAGGGAGGGGCCCTACGAGCAGTACTTC | CASREGPYEQYF
TRBD2 | TRBJ2-1 | TRBV29-1 | many | TGCAGCGTGCGGGGGTCCTACAATGAGCAGTTCTTC | CSVRGSYNEQFF
TRBD2 | TRBJ2-1 | TRBV11-3 | NA | TGTGCCAGCAGCTTACGAGCGGGGGCTAACAATGAGCAGTTCTTC | CASSLRAGANNEQFF
NA | TRBJ1-6 | TRBV10-3 | NA | TGTGCCATCAGCGGGACATACGGTTCACCCCTCCACTTT | CAISGTYGSPLHF
NA | TRBJ2-1 | TRBV5-1 | many | TGCGCCAGCAGCTTAGGGGACACCCCGAAGAATGAGCAGTTCTTC | CASSLGDTPKNEQFF
NA | TRBJ1-5 | TRBV20-1 | many | TGCAGTGCTAGGCTTGGGGCTAGCAATCAGCCCCAGCATTTT | CSARLGASNQPQHF
NA | TRBJ2-5 | TRBV27 | NA | TGTGCCAGCGGTGGTCGAAGGGAGACCCAGTACTTC | CASGGRRETQYF
NA | TRBJ2-3 | TRBV20-1 | NA | TGCAGTGCCCCCGACAGGCCCGCAAGAGGCACAGATACGCAGTATTTT | CSAPDRPARGTDTQYF